This entry is about one T cell receptor (beta chain). What it recognizes is unknown. The sample comes from a study of cytomegalovirus exposure and HLA in healthy donors. Study-level results: When presence/absence was analysed, sequencing depth was taken to be roughly uniform across donors.

The PCR ran on 60 Vbeta and 13 Jbeta primers. Per the study methods: A later analysis tallied 65 million to 85 million unique TCR beta chains, approximately 10 million of them shared. Method: immunoSEQ multiplex PCR; TCRdb's copy keeps in-frame clones and lacks some. That table gives V, J and clone size, and the DNA gave D and trimming. Of approximately 110,000 clones listed, 73% were seen once; the top ten hold under 10%. Germline values: CDR1 MNHNS, CDR2 SASEGT. The ends were cut back, 2 bases at V and 6 bases at J, with 14 bases in the middle. The CDR3 covers 14 residues. The chain links TRBV6-1 to TRBJ2-7; D remains unclear. This receptor was obtained from a middle-aged man in good health and CMV-seronegative. Specimen: PBMCs. The CDR3 DNA follows: TGTGCCAGCAGTGAACTCAGTGATGTTGGCGAGCAGTACTTC. Its protein product is CASSELSDVGEQYF.